The 22 T cell receptor beta chains below all came from one sample that was sequenced in a study of blood T cell repertoires in COVID-19. Clones were read by immunoSEQ multiplex PCR, and TCRdb kept only the in-frame ones, dropping some. The sample lists a few hundred thousand clones, roughly 90% occurring once. The sample consisted of PBMCs or T cells enriched from blood (not recorded which). The receptors shown here come from a woman aged 18-29 years with acute COVID-19.

J is TRBJ1-2 and V is TRBV15, with 8 nucleotides matching TRBD1. J lost 7 bases, V lost 4 bases, and 8 bases had no gene match. The CDR3 totals 14 residues. CDR1 is LNHNV and CDR2 is YYDKDF in the germline V gene (reference sequence). The CDR3 coding sequence is TGTGCCACCAGCATAGGACAGGGATCGAGTGGCTACACCTTC. Protein: CATSIGQGSSGYTF.

V usage is TRBV7-3 and J usage is TRBJ2-1; 10 positions agree with TRBD2. CDR1 is SGHTA, CDR2 FQGTGA, per germline. Trimming cost V 5 bases and J 4 bases; bases outside gene matches: 2. The CDR3 length is 14 residues. CDR3 sequence (DNA): TGTGCCAGCAGCGGGACTAGCGATTACAATGAGCAGTTCTTC. Its protein is CASSGTSDYNEQFF.

This clone was observed a handful of times. This chain joins TRBV12-5 and TRBJ2-2; D gene uncertain. The germline gives CDR1 LGHNT, CDR2 FRNRAP. CDR3 length equals 16 residues. V was cut by 7 bases and J by 0 bases, with 15 bases left in between. The CDR3, as DNA: TGTGCTAGTGCCTTGAACAGAATTGCGAACACCGGGGAGCTGTTTTTT. Translating gives CASALNRIANTGELFF.

The chain combines TRBV19 with TRBJ1-1; a weak D match, TRBD1 (5 bases). The V gene's germline CDR1 is LNHDA and CDR2 SQIVND (reference sequence). With 7 bases removed from V and 0 bases from J, the gap between germline ends came to 18 bases. This CDR3 region has 16 residues. The CDR3 here is CASTLGATAMNTEAFF. In DNA form, the CDR3 reads TGTGCCAGTACTCTAGGAGCGACAGCCATGAACACTGAAGCTTTCTTT. Combining the CDR3 with reference TRBV19 and TRBJ1-1 gives the whole variable domain DGGITQSPKYLFRKEGQNVTLSCEQNLNHDAMYWYRQDPGQGLRLIYYSQIVNDFQKGDIAEGYSVSREKKESFPLTVTSAQKNPTAFYLCASTLGATAMNTEAFFGQGTRLTVV.

The chain couples TRBV6-1 to TRBJ2-5; TRBD1 matches 10 bases. Germline CDR1 reads MNHNS; CDR2 reads SASEGT. V was pared by 4 bases and J by 4 bases, with 9 bases of the junction left unmatched. The CDR3 is 16 residues long. In DNA form, the CDR3 reads TGTGCCAGCAGTGCCTCGGGGACAGGGGTGGTAGAGACCCAGTACTTC. It codes for CASSASGTGVVETQYF.

The chain joins TRBV12-3 or TRBV12-4 to TRBJ2-7; 7 bases map to TRBD1. Germline trimming cut 1 base from V and 6 bases from J; bases unmatched to any gene: 3. CDR3 length: 13 amino acids. The DNA for the CDR3 is TGTGCCAGCAGTTTAGAGGGGGCCAGCGAGCAGTACTTC. It encodes CASSLEGASEQYF.

The chain recombines TRBV6-5 with TRBJ1-4; 7 bases map to TRBD1. The CDR3 length is 15 residues. From germline, CDR1 is MNHEY and CDR2 SVGAGI. V was clipped by 7 bases and J by 8 bases; unmatched bases: 13. This chain's CDR3 is CASTEGGQTGEKLFF. The DNA for the CDR3 is TGTGCCAGCACCGAGGGGGGACAGACGGGGGAAAAACTGTTTTTT.

This clone is a singleton in its sample. The gene calls are TRBV5-4 and TRBJ1-4; D gene ambiguous. The V end was cut by 5 bases, the J end by 2 bases, with 13 bases between. The CDR3 loop spans 15 amino acids. Germline V gene data show CDR1 as SGHNT and CDR2 as YYREEE (reference sequence). The CDR3 DNA reads TGTGCCAGCAGTTTTAAGAGGGAGACTAATGAAAAACTGTTTTTT. Protein product: CASSFKRETNEKLFF.

The rearrangement links TRBV24-1 to TRBJ2-1; weak D call: TRBD2 (5 bases). From germline, CDR1 is KGHDR and CDR2 SFDVKD. The CDR3 runs to 16 residues. V was shortened by 5 bases and J by 5 bases, with 18 bases between the two germline ends. The CDR3 DNA is TGTGCCACCAGTGCCAACCGGAGACCGGGGAACAATGAGCAGTTCTTC. Translation gives CATSANRRPGNNEQFF.

V is TRBV27 and J is TRBJ2-2, with 7 nucleotides matching TRBD1. CDR1 is MNHEY, CDR2 SMNVEV, per germline (reference sequence). J was trimmed by 7 bases and V by 4 bases; bases with no gene match: 6. This CDR3 region has 14 residues. The CDR3 coding sequence is TGTGCCAGCAGTTCCAGGACAGGCGGCGGGGAGCTGTTTTTT. It is translated as CASSSRTGGGELFF.

This sequence joins TRBV4-1 and TRBJ2-7, with D perhaps TRBD1 (7 bases). Trimming pared 4 bases from V and 4 bases from J, leaving 8 bases between. The CDR3 consists of 12 residues. Germline V gene sequence: CDR1 MGHRA, CDR2 YSYEKL. The CDR3 here is CASSPGGYEQYF. CDR3 bases: TGCGCCAGCAGCCCAGGGGGGTACGAGCAGTACTTC.

V and J are TRBV5-1 and TRBJ1-2, with D possibly matching TRBD1 (5 bases). The CDR3 totals 13 residues. CDR1 is SGHRS, CDR2 YFSETQ, per germline. V was trimmed by 3 bases and J by 7 bases, leaving 13 bases between them. The CDR3: CASSSTGDGGYTF. The CDR3 DNA follows: TGCGCCAGCAGCTCAACGGGGGACGGTGGCTACACCTTC.

This clone came up once. This chain connects TRBV10-1 to TRBJ1-1; 10 bases are shared with TRBD1. The CDR3 is made up of 13 amino acids. Trimming removed 8 bases from V and 8 bases from J; junction bases left unmatched: 8. Germline CDR1 WNHNN, CDR2 SYGVQD (reference sequence). CDR3 nucleotide sequence: TGCGCCAGCTCGGGACAGGGGAAGTTGGAAGCTTTCTTT. Translating gives CASSGQGKLEAFF.

The chain has TRBV28 and TRBJ1-1, with 8 nucleotides matching TRBD1. Germline V gives CDR1 MDHEN, CDR2 SYDVKM. This CDR3 contains 13 residues. V shed 6 bases, J shed 5 bases, and the junction held 5 bases outside the gene matches. CDR3 in DNA: TGTGCCAGCAGAGACAGGGGAGGGACTGAAGCTTTCTTT. Its translation is CASRDRGGTEAFF.

Only one count was recorded for this clone. The CDR3 protein is CASSAIKGGQGGDEQFF. The CDR3 DNA reads TGCGCCAGCTCAGCTATAAAGGGCGGACAGGGTGGAGATGAGCAGTTCTTC. The V and J genes are TRBV5-1 and TRBJ2-1; 8 nucleotides agree with TRBD1. Germline V gene sequence: CDR1 SGHRS, CDR2 YFSETQ. The CDR3 loop spans 17 amino acids. V shed 7 bases and J 8 bases; nucleotides not matched to a gene: 20.

The chain links TRBV28 to TRBJ2-7, with TRBD1 matching 11 bases. Germline V gene sequence: CDR1 MDHEN, CDR2 SYDVKM. This CDR3 spans 14 amino acids. The V segment lost 6 bases and the J segment 3 bases; nucleotides outside the gene matches: 4. The CDR3 spells CASSRTGGNYEQYF. The CDR3 coding sequence is TGTGCCAGCAGCAGGACAGGGGGCAACTACGAGCAGTACTTC.

V usage is TRBV15 and J usage is TRBJ2-2; 7 bases are shared with TRBD2. The length of the CDR3 is 15 residues. Germline assignment: CDR1 LNHNV and CDR2 YYDKDF (reference sequence). J lost 0 bases, V lost 6 bases, and 4 bases had no gene match. The chain's CDR3 is CATSREGSNTGELFF. CDR3 sequence (DNA): TGTGCCACCAGTAGGGAGGGATCGAACACCGGGGAGCTGTTTTTT. The full variable domain, with the rest looked up from reference TRBV15 and TRBJ2-2, is DAMVIQNPRYQVTQFGKPVTLSCSQTLNHNVMYWYQQKSSQAPKLLFHYYDKDFNNEADTPDNFQSRRPNTSFCFLDIRSPGLGDTAMYLCATSREGSNTGELFFGEGSRLTVL.

The rearrangement joins TRBV10-2 to TRBJ1-5; D might be TRBD1 (6 bases). This CDR3 comprises 15 residues. Germline CDR1 and CDR2: WSHSY and SAAADI. The germline V and J ends were trimmed by 2 bases and 5 bases, with 13 bases remaining between them. The CDR3 nucleotides read TGCGCCAGCAGTGAGACTGACAGGAGATATCAGCCCCAGCATTTT. Translated: CASSETDRRYQPQHF.

The V and J genes are TRBV18 and TRBJ2-7; TRBD1 might be the D (6 bases). Per the germline V gene, CDR1 is KGHSH and CDR2 is LQKENI. V was trimmed by 3 bases and J by 0 bases, leaving 18 bases between them. The CDR3 runs to 17 residues. The DNA of the CDR3 is TGTGCCAGCTCACCGTTCCGGGACACCTTTAGCTCCTACGAGCAGTACTTC. Its protein product is CASSPFRDTFSSYEQYF.

The chain couples TRBV19 to TRBJ2-3; 7 bases align to TRBD2. Germline lookup yields CDR1 LNHDA and CDR2 SQIVND (reference sequence). The CDR3 sequence is 15 residues long. V lost 3 bases and J lost 4; bases outside the gene matches: 7. The CDR3 region is CASSMRRGSADTQYF. Written as DNA, the CDR3 is TGTGCCAGTAGTATGAGGCGCGGGAGCGCAGATACGCAGTATTTT.

The rearrangement links TRBV7-2 to TRBJ1-4; 8 nucleotides align to TRBD1. The length of the CDR3 is 18 residues. Germline assignment: CDR1 SGHTA and CDR2 FQGNSA. The ends lost 5 bases at V and 3 bases at J; junction bases unmatched: 14. The CDR3 loop reads CASSRTGSRLWANEKLFF. CDR3 bases: TGTGCCAGCAGCAGGACAGGGTCCCGATTATGGGCTAATGAAAAACTGTTTTTT.

This sequence joins TRBV6-5 and TRBJ2-3, with D possibly being TRBD2 (7 bases). Between the trimmed V and J ends, which lost 1 base and 6 bases, there was a span of 14 bases. Germline V lookup: CDR1 MNHEY, CDR2 SVGAGI. The CDR3 sequence is 15 residues long. Here the CDR3 reads CASSYWGGQGDTQYF. The CDR3 nucleotides are TGTGCCAGCAGTTACTGGGGAGGGCAGGGGGATACGCAGTATTTT.